The text below deals with one T cell receptor (beta chain). This entry is derived from a study of blood T cell repertoires in COVID-19. Background on the study: Acute-phase and convalescent COVID-19 samples originated in the United States, Italy and Spain. From T cells, B-cell-depleted T cells, or PBMCs came the material, which was cDNA or gDNA.

The authors' processing: The assay estimated nucleated cells by amplifying reference gene primers. Clones were sequenced by immunoSEQ multiplex PCR, and TCRdb holds only the in-frame ones, with some missing. V and J calls and clone size are those listed in that table; D and trimming were worked out from the DNA. The repertoire holds around 200,000 clones, with around 80% as singletons. After removal of 6 bases from V and 3 bases from J, the junction contained 8 bases not matched to a gene. CDR3 length: 14 residues. Germline CDR1 is MNHEY and CDR2 is SVGAGI. The source material was peripheral blood. The chain employs TRBV6-5 and TRBJ2-7; the match to TRBD2 covers 7 bases. The TCR sequence derives from a woman at least 80 years old with active or convalescent COVID-19. CDR3 sequence: CASRERDGLYEQYF. In nucleotides, the CDR3 is TGTGCCAGCAGAGAGCGGGACGGACTCTACGAGCAGTACTTC.